This TCR beta chain derives from a study of technical replicates of blood from a few donors. The protocol was immunoSEQ multiplex PCR, while the TCRdb copy is restricted to in-frame clones and leaves out a portion. Of tens of thousands of clones listed, 98% are singletons. Germline values: CDR1 SEHNR, CDR2 FQNEAQ (reference sequence). The CDR3 covers 14 residues. J was trimmed by 4 bases and V by 4 bases; bases with no gene match: 3. Sequenced material: T cells isolated from PBMCs. The clonotype comes from a human donor in good health. The chain recombines TRBV7-9 with TRBJ2-5, with 10 bases identical to TRBD1. For the CDR3, the DNA is TGTGCCAGCAGCTCTAGGACAGGGGGAGAGACCCAGTACTTC. This codes for CASSSRTGGETQYF. The full variable domain, in which reference TRBV7-9 and TRBJ2-5 provide the parts outside the CDR3, is DTGVSQNPRHKITKRGQNVTFRCDPISEHNRLYWYRQTLGQGPEFLTYFQNEAQLEKSRLLSDRFSAERPKGSFSTLEIQRTEQGDSAMYLCASSSRTGGETQYFGPGTRLLVL.